The text below deals with one T cell receptor beta chain. The record originates from a study of blood T cells in healthy people across ages. The V and J ends lost 10 bases and 6 bases respectively, with 19 bases between them. The CDR3 has 14 residues. Germline CDR1 is MDHEN and CDR2 is SYDVKM. It was with a sample-barcoded 5' primer and a J-beta primer mix that a second PCR of about 7 to 12 cycles was run. TCRdb redid the calling of the 5' RACE reads with MiXCR, one entry per CDR3 protein. The data hold about 640,000 distinct CDR3 sequences, with under 65% observed a single time. This clonotype was obtained from a man in his sixties in good health. The material sequenced was blood. The genes are TRBV28 and TRBJ1-5; maybe TRBD1 (6 bases). CDR3 protein: CATQGGARSQPQHF. CDR3 in DNA: TGTGCCACTCAAGGGGGGGCGCGCTCTCAGCCCCAGCATTTT. The full variable domain, rest sourced from reference TRBV28 and TRBJ1-5, is DVKVTQSSRYLVKRTGEKVFLECVQDMDHENMFWYRQDPGLGLRLIYFSYDVKMKEKGDIPEGYSVSREKKERFSLILESASTNQTSMYLCATQGGARSQPQHFGDGTRLSIL.